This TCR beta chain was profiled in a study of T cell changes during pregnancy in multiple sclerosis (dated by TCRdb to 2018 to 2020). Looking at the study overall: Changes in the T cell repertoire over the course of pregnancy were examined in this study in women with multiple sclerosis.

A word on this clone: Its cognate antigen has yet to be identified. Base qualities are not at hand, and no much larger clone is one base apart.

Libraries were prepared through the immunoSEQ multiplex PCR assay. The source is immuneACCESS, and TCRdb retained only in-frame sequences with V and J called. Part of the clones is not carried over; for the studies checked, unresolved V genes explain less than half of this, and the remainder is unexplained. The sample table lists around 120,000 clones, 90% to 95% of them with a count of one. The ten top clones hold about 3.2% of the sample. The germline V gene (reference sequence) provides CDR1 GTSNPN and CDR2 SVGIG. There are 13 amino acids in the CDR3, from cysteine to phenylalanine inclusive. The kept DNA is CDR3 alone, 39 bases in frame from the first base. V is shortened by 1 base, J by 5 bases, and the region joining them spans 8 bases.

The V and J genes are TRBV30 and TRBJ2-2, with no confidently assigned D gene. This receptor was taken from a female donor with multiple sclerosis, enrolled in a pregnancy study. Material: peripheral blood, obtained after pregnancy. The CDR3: CAWSGSLTGELFF. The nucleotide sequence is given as TGTGCCTGGAGTGGATCCCTAACCGGGGAGCTGTTTTTT.